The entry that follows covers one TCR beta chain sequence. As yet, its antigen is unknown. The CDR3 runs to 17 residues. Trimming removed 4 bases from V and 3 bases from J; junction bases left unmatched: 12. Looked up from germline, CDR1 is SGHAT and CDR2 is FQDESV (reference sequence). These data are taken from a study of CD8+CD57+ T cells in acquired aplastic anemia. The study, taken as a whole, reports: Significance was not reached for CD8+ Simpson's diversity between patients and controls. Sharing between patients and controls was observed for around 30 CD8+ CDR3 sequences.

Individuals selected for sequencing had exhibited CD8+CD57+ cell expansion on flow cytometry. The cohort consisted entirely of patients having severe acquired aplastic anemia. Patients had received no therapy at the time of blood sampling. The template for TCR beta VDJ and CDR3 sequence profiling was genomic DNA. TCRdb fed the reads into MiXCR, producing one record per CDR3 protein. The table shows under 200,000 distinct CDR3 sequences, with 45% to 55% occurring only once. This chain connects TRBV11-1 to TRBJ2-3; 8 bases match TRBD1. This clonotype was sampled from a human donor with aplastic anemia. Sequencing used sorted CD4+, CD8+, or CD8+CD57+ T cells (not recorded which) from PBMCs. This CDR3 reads CASSSSVGQGPTDTQYF. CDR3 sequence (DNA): TGTGCCAGCAGCTCAAGCGTAGGACAGGGTCCAACAGATACGCAGTATTTT.